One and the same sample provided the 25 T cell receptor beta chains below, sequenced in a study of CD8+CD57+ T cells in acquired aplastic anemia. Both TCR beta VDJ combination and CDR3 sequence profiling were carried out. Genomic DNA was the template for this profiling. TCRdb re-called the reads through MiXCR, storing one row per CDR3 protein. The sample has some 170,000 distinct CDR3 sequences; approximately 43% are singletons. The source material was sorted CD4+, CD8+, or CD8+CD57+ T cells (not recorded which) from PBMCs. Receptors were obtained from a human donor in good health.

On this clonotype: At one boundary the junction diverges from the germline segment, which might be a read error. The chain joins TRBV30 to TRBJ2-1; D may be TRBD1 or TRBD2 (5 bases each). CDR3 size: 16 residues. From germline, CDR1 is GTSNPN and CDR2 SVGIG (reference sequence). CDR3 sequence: CAWRPGPKSSHNEQFF. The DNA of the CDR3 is TGTGCCTGGAGACCGGGGCCGAAAAGCTCCCACAATGAGCAGTTCTTC.

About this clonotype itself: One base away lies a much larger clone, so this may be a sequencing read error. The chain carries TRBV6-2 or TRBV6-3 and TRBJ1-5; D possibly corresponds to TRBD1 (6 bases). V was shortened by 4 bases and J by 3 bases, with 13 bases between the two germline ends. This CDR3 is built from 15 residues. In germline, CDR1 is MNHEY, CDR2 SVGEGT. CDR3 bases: TGTGCCAGCAGTTCGGCGGGACAAACCAATCAGCCCCAGCATTTT. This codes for CASSSAGQTNQPQHF.

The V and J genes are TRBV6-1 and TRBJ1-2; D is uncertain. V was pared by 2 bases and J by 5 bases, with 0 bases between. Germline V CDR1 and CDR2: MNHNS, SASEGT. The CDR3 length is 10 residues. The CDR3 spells CASSEYGYTF. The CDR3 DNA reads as TGTGCCAGCAGTGAATATGGCTACACCTTC.

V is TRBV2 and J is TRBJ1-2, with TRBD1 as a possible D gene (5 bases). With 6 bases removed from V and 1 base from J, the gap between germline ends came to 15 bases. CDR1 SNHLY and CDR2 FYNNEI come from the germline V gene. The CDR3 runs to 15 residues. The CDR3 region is CASRQVLSINYGYTF. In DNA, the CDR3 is TGTGCCAGCAGACAGGTCCTATCGATTAACTATGGCTACACCTTC.

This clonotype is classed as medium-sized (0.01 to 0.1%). For the CDR3, the DNA is TGTGCCAGCAGCTTGGGCACGGTCACGCGGGAGCAGTACTTC. Translating gives CASSLGTVTREQYF. V usage is TRBV7-8 and J usage is TRBJ2-7, with D uncertain. Trimming took off 3 bases at V and 7 bases at J, with 16 bases between the two ends. Germline CDR1 reads SGHVS; CDR2 reads FQNEAQ. CDR3 length: 14 residues.

The CDR3 reads CSAPRGAGREELFF. The CDR3 nucleotides are TGCAGTGCGCCCCGTGGGGCGGGTCGGGAAGAACTGTTTTTT. The chain employs TRBV20-1 and TRBJ1-4; the D gene is possibly TRBD1 (5 bases). V lost 6 bases and J 12 bases, leaving 23 bases between the germline ends. The CDR3 consists of 14 residues. Germline CDR1 and CDR2: DFQATT and SNEGSKA (reference sequence).

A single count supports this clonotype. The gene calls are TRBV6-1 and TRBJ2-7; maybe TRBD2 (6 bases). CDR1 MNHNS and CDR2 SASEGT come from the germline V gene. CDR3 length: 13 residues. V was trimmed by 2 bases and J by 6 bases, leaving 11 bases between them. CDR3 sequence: CASSELGGVEQYF. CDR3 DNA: TGTGCCAGCAGTGAACTTGGCGGGGTCGAGCAGTACTTC.

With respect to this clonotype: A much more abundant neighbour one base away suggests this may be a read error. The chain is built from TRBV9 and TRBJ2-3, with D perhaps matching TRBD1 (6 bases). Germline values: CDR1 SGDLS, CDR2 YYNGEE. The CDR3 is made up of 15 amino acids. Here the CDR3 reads CASGVGGVYSDTQYF. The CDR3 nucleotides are TGTGCCAGCGGCGTAGGGGGAGTTTACTCAGATACGCAGTATTTT.

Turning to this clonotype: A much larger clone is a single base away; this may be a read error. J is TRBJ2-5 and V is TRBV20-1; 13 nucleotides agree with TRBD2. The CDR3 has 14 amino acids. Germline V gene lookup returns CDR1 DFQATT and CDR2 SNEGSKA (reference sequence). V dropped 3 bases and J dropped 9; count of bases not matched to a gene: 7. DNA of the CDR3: TGCAGTGCTAGGACTAGCGGGAGGACCCGGGCCCAGTACTTC. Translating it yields CSARTSGRTRAQYF.

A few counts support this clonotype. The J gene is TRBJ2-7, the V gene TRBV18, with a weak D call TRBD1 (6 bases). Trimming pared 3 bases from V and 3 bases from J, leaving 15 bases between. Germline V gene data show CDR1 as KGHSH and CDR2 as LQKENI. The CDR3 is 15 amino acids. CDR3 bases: TGTGCCAGCTCACCCGGACAGACTTCCAACTACGAGCAGTACTTC. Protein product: CASSPGQTSNYEQYF.

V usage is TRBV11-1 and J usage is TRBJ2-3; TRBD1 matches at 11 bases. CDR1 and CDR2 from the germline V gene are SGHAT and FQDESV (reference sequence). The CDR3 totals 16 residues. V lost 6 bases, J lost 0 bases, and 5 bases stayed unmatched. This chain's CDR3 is CASSEGQGASTDTQYF. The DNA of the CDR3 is TGTGCCAGCAGTGAAGGACAGGGGGCTAGCACAGATACGCAGTATTTT.

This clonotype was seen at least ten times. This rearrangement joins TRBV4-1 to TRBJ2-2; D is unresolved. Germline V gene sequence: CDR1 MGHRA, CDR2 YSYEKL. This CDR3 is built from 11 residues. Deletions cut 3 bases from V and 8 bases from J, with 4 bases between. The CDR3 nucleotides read TGCGCCAGCAGCCAGCGAGGGGAGCTGTTTTTT. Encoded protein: CASSQRGELFF.

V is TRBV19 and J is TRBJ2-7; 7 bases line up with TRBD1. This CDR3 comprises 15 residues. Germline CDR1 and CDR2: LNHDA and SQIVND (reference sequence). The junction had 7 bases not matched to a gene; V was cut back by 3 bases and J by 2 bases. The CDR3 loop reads CASSIGSGTAYEQYF. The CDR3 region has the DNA TGTGCCAGTAGTATCGGTTCCGGGACAGCCTACGAGCAGTACTTC.

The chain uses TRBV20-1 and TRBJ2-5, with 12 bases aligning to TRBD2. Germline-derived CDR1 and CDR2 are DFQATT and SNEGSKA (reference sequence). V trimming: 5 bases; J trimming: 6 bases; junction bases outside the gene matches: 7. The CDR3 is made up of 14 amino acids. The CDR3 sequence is CSARLAGEPKTQYF. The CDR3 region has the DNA TGCAGTGCTCGACTAGCGGGGGAGCCGAAGACCCAGTACTTC.

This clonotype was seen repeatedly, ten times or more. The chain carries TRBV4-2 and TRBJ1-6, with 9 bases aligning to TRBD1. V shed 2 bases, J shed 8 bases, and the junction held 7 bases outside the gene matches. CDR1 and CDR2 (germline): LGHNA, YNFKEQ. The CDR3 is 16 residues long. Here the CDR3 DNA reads TGTGCCAGCAGCCAAACAGGGGGCGGGGGTTATTCACCCCTCCACTTT. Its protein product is CASSQTGGGGYSPLHF.

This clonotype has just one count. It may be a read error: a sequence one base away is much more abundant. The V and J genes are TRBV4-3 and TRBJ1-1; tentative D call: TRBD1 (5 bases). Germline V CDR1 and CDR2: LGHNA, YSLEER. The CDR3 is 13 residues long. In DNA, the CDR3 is TGCGCCAGCAGCTTCCACAGGAACACTGAAGTTTTCTTT. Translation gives CASSFHRNTEVFF.

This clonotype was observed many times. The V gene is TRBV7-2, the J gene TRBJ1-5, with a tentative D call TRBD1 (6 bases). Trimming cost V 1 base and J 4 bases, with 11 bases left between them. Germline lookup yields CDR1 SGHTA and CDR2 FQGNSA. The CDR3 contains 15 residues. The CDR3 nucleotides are TGTGCCAGCAGCTTAGTGACTGGACAGAATCAGCCCCAGCATTTT. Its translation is CASSLVTGQNQPQHF.

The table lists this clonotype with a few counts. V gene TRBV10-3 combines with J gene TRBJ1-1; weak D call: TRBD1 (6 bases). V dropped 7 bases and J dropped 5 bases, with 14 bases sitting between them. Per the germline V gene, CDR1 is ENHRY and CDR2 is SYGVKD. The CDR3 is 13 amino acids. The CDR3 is CAIKAGGGTEAFF. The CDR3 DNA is TGTGCCATCAAGGCCGGGGGCGGGACTGAAGCTTTCTTT.

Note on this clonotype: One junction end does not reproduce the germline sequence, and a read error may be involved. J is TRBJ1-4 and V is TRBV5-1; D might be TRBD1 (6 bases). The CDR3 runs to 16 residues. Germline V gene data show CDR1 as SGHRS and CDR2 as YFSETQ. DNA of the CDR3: TGCGCCAGCAGCCTGTTCCTCGGGGGCGGCTATGAGAAACTGTTTTTT. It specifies CASSLFLGGGYEKLFF.

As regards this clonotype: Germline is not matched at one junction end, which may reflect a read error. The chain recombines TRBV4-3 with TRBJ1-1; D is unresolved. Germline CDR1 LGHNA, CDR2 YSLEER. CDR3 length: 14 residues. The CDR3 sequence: CASSQVSRHTGAFF. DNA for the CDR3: TGCGCCAGCAGCCAAGTTTCACGGCACACTGGAGCTTTCTTT.

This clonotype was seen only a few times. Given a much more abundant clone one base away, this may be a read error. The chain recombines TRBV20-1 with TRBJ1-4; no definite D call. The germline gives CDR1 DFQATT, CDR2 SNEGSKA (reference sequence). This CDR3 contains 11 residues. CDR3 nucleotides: TGCAGCGCTGCAACTAATGAAAAACTGTTTTTT. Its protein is CSAATNEKLFF.

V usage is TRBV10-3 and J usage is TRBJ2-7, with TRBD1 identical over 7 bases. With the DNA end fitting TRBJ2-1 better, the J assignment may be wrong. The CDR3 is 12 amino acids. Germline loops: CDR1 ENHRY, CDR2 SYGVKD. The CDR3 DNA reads TGTGCCATGAGTTTACAGGGGTATGAGCAGTTCTTC. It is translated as CAMSLQGYEQFF.

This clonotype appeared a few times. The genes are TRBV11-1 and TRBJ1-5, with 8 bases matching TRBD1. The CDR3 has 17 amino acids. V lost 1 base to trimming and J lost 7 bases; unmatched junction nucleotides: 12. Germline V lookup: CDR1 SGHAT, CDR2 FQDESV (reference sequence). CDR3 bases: TGTGCCAGCAGCTTAGGGTCCGGAGGACAGGGAGGACAGCCCCAGCATTTT. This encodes CASSLGSGGQGGQPQHF.

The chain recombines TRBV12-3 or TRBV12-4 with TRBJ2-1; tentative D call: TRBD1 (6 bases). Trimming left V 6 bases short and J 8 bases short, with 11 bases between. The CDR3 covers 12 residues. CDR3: CASRSDSDEQFF. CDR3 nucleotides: TGTGCCAGCAGATCGGACAGCGATGAGCAGTTCTTC.

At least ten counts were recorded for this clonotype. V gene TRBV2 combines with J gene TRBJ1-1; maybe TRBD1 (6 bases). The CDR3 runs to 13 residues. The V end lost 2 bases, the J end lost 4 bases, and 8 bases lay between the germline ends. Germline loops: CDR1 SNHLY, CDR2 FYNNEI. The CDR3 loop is CASSEYRATEAFF. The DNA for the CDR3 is TGTGCCAGCAGTGAATACAGGGCCACTGAAGCTTTCTTT.